This T cell receptor beta chain was sequenced during a study of T cells after posttransplantation cyclophosphamide. The related graft donor's blood sample was taken on the day of bone marrow donation. Sequencing was performed with immunoSEQ multiplex PCR; in TCRdb, only in-frame clones are kept and a portion is missing. The sample was found to contain more than 40,000 clones, and every one recurs. General study points: Skin or GI-infiltrating T cells shared few TRB sequences with blood.

Germline V gene sequence: CDR1 WNHNN, CDR2 SYGVQD (reference sequence). The CDR3 has 14 residues. V lost 3 bases and J 5 bases, leaving 8 bases between the germline ends. This clone was detected ten times or more. The target antigen is unknown. Material for sequencing was PBMCs. The genes are TRBV10-1 and TRBJ2-6; possible D gene TRBD2, 5 bases. This TCR came from a man aged 40-49 years in good health, CMV-negative, and a related stem cell transplant donor. In DNA, the CDR3 is TGCGCCAGCAGTGAAGAGCGGAGGGCCAACGTCCTGACTTTC. It translates to CASSEERRANVLTF.